The 20 T cell receptor beta chains in this list originate from one sample, sequenced in a study of cytomegalovirus exposure and HLA in healthy donors. Primers included in the PCR were 60 Vbeta and 13 Jbeta primers. Sequenced by immunoSEQ multiplex PCR; TCRdb stores in-frame clones only, minus some. The table has 170,000 or so clones, roughly 84% seen once; the top ten hold under 6.5%. The sequenced sample was PBMCs. The receptors were gathered from a man aged 50 to 60 in good health and CMV-seropositive.

This clone was counted between two and nine times. The J gene is TRBJ2-1, the V gene TRBV30; 8 bases match TRBD2. Trimming at V came to 3 bases and at J to 6 bases, leaving 19 bases not matched to a gene. Germline-derived CDR1 and CDR2 are GTSNPN and SVGIG (reference sequence). The CDR3 is 18 amino acids. CDR3 nucleotides: TGTGCCTGGAGCCAGAAGGTCGTCCGGCTAGCGGGCTTCAATGAGCAGTTCTTC. It specifies CAWSQKVVRLAGFNEQFF.

The chain links TRBV19 to TRBJ2-5; maybe TRBD1 (7 bases). CDR1 LNHDA and CDR2 SQIVND come from the germline V gene (reference sequence). With 6 bases removed from V and 5 bases from J, the gap between germline ends came to 13 bases. The CDR3 consists of 13 residues. The CDR3 sequence is CASSLQGRETQYF. The CDR3 DNA reads as TGTGCCAGTAGCTTACAGGGGAGGGAGACCCAGTACTTC.

The chain employs TRBV29-1 and TRBJ2-1; 7 bases match TRBD2. The CDR3 length is 14 residues. The trim removed 7 bases at V and 5 bases at J, leaving 11 bases unmatched. Germline V gene lookup returns CDR1 SQVTM and CDR2 ANQGSEA. CDR3 region: CSAHKGGSNNEQFF. DNA for the CDR3: TGCAGCGCTCATAAGGGAGGGAGTAACAATGAGCAGTTCTTC.

V is TRBV27 and J is TRBJ1-1; no clear D gene. The V end lost 3 bases, the J end lost 6 bases, and 11 bases lay between the germline ends. The CDR3 has 13 amino acids. CDR1 MNHEY and CDR2 SMNVEV come from the germline V gene (reference sequence). CDR3 sequence (DNA): TGTGCCAGCAGTTTTTTAATGCGGGCTGAAGCTTTCTTT. It yields the protein CASSFLMRAEAFF.

DNA of the CDR3: TGTGCCAGCAGCGCAGGGAACACTGAAGCTTTCTTT. Translated: CASSAGNTEAFF. The chain uses TRBV5-5 and TRBJ1-1; unclear D gene. CDR3 length equals 12 residues. V was shortened by 4 bases and J by 1 base, with 5 bases between the two germline ends. Germline V gene sequence: CDR1 SGHKS, CDR2 YYEKEE (reference sequence).

The V and J genes are TRBV29-1 and TRBJ2-7; possibly TRBD1 for D (5 bases). CDR1 and CDR2 (germline): SQVTM, ANQGSEA. Trimming cost V 3 bases and J 1 base, with 13 bases left between them. This CDR3 contains 14 residues. CDR3: CSVEETDSSYEQYF. In DNA form, the CDR3 reads TGCAGCGTTGAGGAGACTGACAGTTCCTACGAGCAGTACTTC.

As DNA, the CDR3 is TGTGCCAGCAGCTTAGAGGCTAGCGGGACCAATGAGCAGTTCTTC. Protein product: CASSLEASGTNEQFF. This rearrangement joins TRBV13 to TRBJ2-1; 9 bases agree with TRBD2. CDR1 and CDR2 from the germline V gene are PRHDT and FYEKMQ (reference sequence). With 1 base clipped from V and 6 bases from J, the junction kept 4 bases outside the gene matches. The CDR3 runs to 15 residues.

The chain uses TRBV18 and TRBJ2-7; D gene unclear. The CDR3 extends over 14 amino acids. V lost 0 bases to trimming and J lost 3 bases, with 9 bases between them. Per germline, CDR1 KGHSH and CDR2 LQKENI. CDR3 in amino acids: CASSPPSGNYEQYF. As DNA, the CDR3 is TGTGCCAGCTCACCACCTTCCGGTAACTACGAGCAGTACTTC.

This chain links TRBV29-1 with TRBJ1-1, with D possibly TRBD1 on 6 matching bases. V lost 1 base, J lost 0 bases, and 12 bases lay in between. CDR3 length equals 15 residues. Germline CDR1 SQVTM, CDR2 ANQGSEA. The CDR3 nucleotides are TGCAGCGTTGAAGTAGCGGGGGCCCTGAACACTGAAGCTTTCTTT. Protein product: CSVEVAGALNTEAFF.

The chain employs TRBV6-1 and TRBJ1-1, with unresolved D. The germline gives CDR1 MNHNS, CDR2 SASEGT. The CDR3 consists of 14 residues. V lost 1 base and J 5 bases, leaving 11 bases between the germline ends. CDR3 amino acids: CASSEGSGWTEAFF. In DNA, the CDR3 is TGTGCCAGCAGTGAAGGGAGTGGGTGGACTGAAGCTTTCTTT.

The rearrangement joins TRBV6-1 to TRBJ1-1; D remains unclear. Trimming removed 1 base at V and 7 bases at J, with 13 bases between. The CDR3 sequence is 14 residues long. Germline V CDR1 and CDR2: MNHNS, SASEGT. CDR3 DNA sequence: TGTGCCAGCAGTGAAGGGTGGAGGGCCGTTGAAGCTTTCTTT. This encodes CASSEGWRAVEAFF.

This chain connects TRBV5-1 to TRBJ2-1; maybe TRBD2 (6 bases). This CDR3 comprises 14 residues. V lost 0 bases to trimming and J lost 6 bases, with 10 bases between them. Germline CDR1 and CDR2: SGHRS and YFSETQ. CDR3 sequence reads: CASSLALEGNEQFF. CDR3 nucleotides: TGCGCCAGCAGCTTGGCCCTGGAGGGCAATGAGCAGTTCTTC.

The CDR3 reads CASSLGPGGVEQFF. The DNA for the CDR3 is TGTGCCAGCAGCTTAGGTCCCGGGGGGGTTGAGCAGTTCTTC. This chain joins TRBV11-2 and TRBJ2-1; TRBD2 matches at 8 bases. V lost 1 base and J lost 9; bases outside the gene matches: 5. In germline, CDR1 is SGHAT, CDR2 FQNNGV. This CDR3 region has 14 residues. Complete variable domain (other parts from reference TRBV11-2 and TRBJ2-1): EAGVAQSPRYKIIEKRQSVAFWCNPISGHATLYWYQQILGQGPKLLIQFQNNGVVDDSQLPKDRFSAERLKGVDSTLKIQPAKLEDSAVYLCASSLGPGGVEQFFGPGTRLTVL.

The rearrangement uses TRBV5-1 and TRBJ1-1, with D possibly being TRBD1 (5 bases). V lost 0 bases and J 5 bases, leaving 20 bases between the germline ends. Germline CDR1 and CDR2: SGHRS and YFSETQ. This CDR3 spans 17 amino acids. The CDR3 spells CASSLAENSRGRTEAFF. The CDR3 DNA is TGCGCCAGCAGCTTGGCCGAAAACTCTCGGGGGAGGACTGAAGCTTTCTTT.

A few counts support this clone. The chain is built from TRBV7-9 and TRBJ1-1; D is ambiguous. Germline V gene data show CDR1 as SEHNR and CDR2 as FQNEAQ (reference sequence). The CDR3 is made up of 13 amino acids. V lost 3 bases and J 0 bases, leaving 5 bases between the germline ends. CDR3 in amino acids: CASSFLMNTEAFF. CDR3 nucleotide sequence: TGTGCCAGCAGCTTCTTAATGAACACTGAAGCTTTCTTT.

This chain links TRBV6-5 with TRBJ2-2; 7 nucleotides align to TRBD2. CDR3 length: 13 amino acids. Trimming took 4 bases from V and 7 from J; bases not matched to a gene: 3. In germline, CDR1 is MNHEY, CDR2 SVGAGI. Here the CDR3 DNA reads TGTGCCAGCAGTTCTTGGGAGGGCGGGGAGCTGTTTTTT. Translating it yields CASSSWEGGELFF.

The genes are TRBV7-9 and TRBJ1-1, with 7 bases identical to TRBD1. This CDR3 spans 14 amino acids. Germline lookup yields CDR1 SEHNR and CDR2 FQNEAQ (reference sequence). J lost 3 bases, V lost 4 bases, and 5 bases had no gene match. The CDR3 DNA reads TGTGCCAGCAGCTCGGGACAGCCGTACACTGAAGCTTTCTTT. Amino acid sequence: CASSSGQPYTEAFF.

The chain's CDR3 is CASSSATGGLSYEQYV. As DNA, the CDR3 is TGTGCCAGCTCATCCGCGACAGGGGGTCTTTCCTACGAGCAGTACGTC. V usage is TRBV18 and J usage is TRBJ2-7; TRBD1 matches at 9 bases. V trimming: 5 bases; J trimming: 1 base; junction bases outside the gene matches: 9. The CDR3 loop spans 16 amino acids. Germline CDR1 KGHSH, CDR2 LQKENI.

The chain uses TRBV27 and TRBJ2-1; tentative D call: TRBD2 (5 bases). V was shortened by 6 bases and J by 4 bases, with 13 bases between the two germline ends. This CDR3 comprises 14 residues. CDR1 is MNHEY and CDR2 is SMNVEV in the germline V gene (reference sequence). CDR3 loop: CASRARGSYNEQFF. The DNA of the CDR3 is TGTGCCAGCAGAGCCCGGGGTAGTTACAATGAGCAGTTCTTC.

The sample holds a few counts of this clone. V usage is TRBV7-9 and J usage is TRBJ2-2; D gene uncertain. Germline V gene lookup returns CDR1 SEHNR and CDR2 FQNEAQ (reference sequence). The CDR3 consists of 12 residues. Deletions cut 5 bases from V and 6 bases from J, with 7 bases between. The CDR3 is CASSPPAGELFF. The CDR3 nucleotides are TGTGCCAGCAGCCCCCCCGCCGGGGAGCTGTTTTTT.